This T cell receptor (beta chain) was captured by sequencing in a study of blood T cell repertoires in COVID-19. Study overall: Sites across the United States, Italy and Spain contributed samples from acute and convalescent COVID-19. PBMCs, B-cell-depleted T cells, or T cells provided the cDNA or gDNA that made up the material.

CDR1 and CDR2 (germline): SGDLS, YYNGEE. V dropped 4 bases and J dropped 2; count of bases not matched to a gene: 4. The CDR3 is made up of 14 amino acids. Original processing methods: Amplified reference gene primers provided the basis for estimating nucleated cell counts. TCRdb keeps only in-frame clones here, not all; method: immunoSEQ multiplex PCR. Clone size and the V and J calls come from that table; the DNA yielded D and trimming. The data contain about 150,000 clones, about 77% of them singletons. Sample: peripheral blood. The clonotype was recovered from a man in his 60s with acute or convalescent COVID-19. The chain uses TRBV9 and TRBJ2-7; 9 positions agree with TRBD1. CDR3 sequence reads: CASSPWTGAYEQYF. The CDR3, as DNA: TGTGCCAGCAGCCCCTGGACAGGGGCCTACGAGCAGTACTTC.